This T cell receptor (beta chain) was obtained from a study of T cells after somatic rescue of genetic block. Clones were sequenced by immunoSEQ multiplex PCR, and TCRdb holds only the in-frame ones, with some missing. The sample consists of tens of thousands of clones, approximately 91% of them appearing once. In germline, CDR1 is KGHSH, CDR2 LQKENI. The V end lost 3 bases, the J end lost 3 bases, and 5 bases lay between the germline ends. CDR3 length equals 12 residues. The receptor was derived from a man aged 25 to 40. Material: peripheral blood mononuclear cells (PBMCs). The V gene is TRBV18, the J gene TRBJ2-5; D is possibly TRBD1 or TRBD2 (5 bases each). The CDR3 coding sequence is TGTGCCAGCTCACCGGGGGAAGAGACCCAGTACTTC. This sequence encodes CASSPGEETQYF. The full variable domain, completed using reference TRBV18 and TRBJ2-5, is NAGVMQNPRHLVRRRGQEARLRCSPMKGHSHVYWYRQLPEEGLKFMVYLQKENIIDESGMPKERFSAEFPKEGPSILRIQQVVRGDSAAYFCASSPGEETQYFGPGTRLLVL.